The sequence of this T cell receptor beta chain was determined in a study of T cells in Graves' hyperthyroidism and ophthalmopathy. In its sample, this clonotype was seen a few times. This may be a read error: a much more frequent sequence differs by one nucleotide. The CDR3 is made up of 16 amino acids. V gave up 5 bases and J gave up 5 bases, with 21 bases separating them. TCR beta CDR3 sequences were amplified from RNA transcripts. HTBI primers were the set used in a first-round RT-PCR of the TCR CDR3. From the multiplex PCR reads, TCRdb called clonotypes with MiXCR, one entry per CDR3 protein. Here the sample spans approximately 270,000 distinct CDR3 sequences, roughly 15% being singletons. Patients aged 18 to 65 with hyperthyroidism were newly diagnosed, with duration under 2 months. Patients were excluded because of uncontrolled infection, other autoimmune disease, pregnancy or lactation. Thyroid ultrasound and orbital computed tomography, with clinical symptoms and serum thyroxine and TRAb, informed diagnoses. Sampled blood dates from first hyperthyroidism diagnosis, and it precedes any ophthalmopathy symptoms.

This TCR was recovered from a woman between 40 and 50 years old with Graves' hyperthyroidism that later progressed to Graves' ophthalmopathy. The V call is TRBV12-3 or TRBV12-4, the J call TRBJ1-2; unclear D gene. The sample consisted of blood. The CDR3 reads CASSLLRNWGRYGYTF. DNA for the CDR3: TGTGCCAGCAGTCTTCTCAGGAACTGGGGTCGGTATGGCTACACCTTC.